This entry lists 15 T cell receptor beta chains sequenced from one sample in a study of blood T cell repertoires in COVID-19 (dated by TCRdb to about 2020). Libraries were prepared through the immunoSEQ multiplex PCR assay. The clones in this table, taken by TCRdb from immuneACCESS, are in-frame only. Not every clone is retained; where verified, under half of the shortfall comes from an unresolved V gene, and the cause of the rest is unknown. This sample comprises about 260,000 clones, around 90% of them detected only once. The ten largest clones add up to over 5% of the sample. The sequenced sample was peripheral blood. The receptors derive from a woman aged 55-69 years with COVID-19, enrolled during active disease.

The rearrangement joins TRBV27 to TRBJ2-7; possible D gene TRBD1, 6 bases. The CDR3 contains 15 residues. Between the trimmed V and J ends, which lost 4 bases and 7 bases, there was a span of 20 bases. Germline V lookup: CDR1 MNHEY, CDR2 SMNVEV (reference sequence). The DNA of the CDR3 is TGTGCCAGCAGTTCCAACAGGGAAAGTATCAGAGAGCAGTACTTC. This gives the protein CASSSNRESIREQYF.

This chain connects TRBV6-1 to TRBJ1-5, with D uncertain. V was trimmed by 2 bases and J by 6 bases, leaving 11 bases between them. CDR3 length: 14 amino acids. CDR1 is MNHNS, CDR2 SASEGT, per germline. The CDR3 loop reads CASSEISVGQPQHF. The DNA for the CDR3 is TGTGCCAGCAGTGAAATTTCTGTCGGTCAGCCCCAGCATTTT.

The chain couples TRBV28 to TRBJ2-7; D might be TRBD2 (5 bases). Germline V lookup: CDR1 MDHEN, CDR2 SYDVKM. The CDR3 sequence is 17 residues long. V was cut by 4 bases and J by 2 bases, with 21 bases left in between. CDR3 DNA: TGTGCCAGCAGTTCGGGGAGTACAGTAATTTTGACCTACGAGCAGTACTTC. This encodes CASSSGSTVILTYEQYF.

This clone was observed a few times. V and J are TRBV10-3 and TRBJ2-1; a weak D match, TRBD1 (6 bases). Germline-derived CDR1 and CDR2 are ENHRY and SYGVKD. This CDR3 contains 14 residues. Trimming cost V 10 bases and J 6 bases, with 19 bases left between them. In DNA form, the CDR3 reads TGTGCCACCGGACAGTCCCGCGTCCCCAATGAGCAGTTCTTC. Protein sequence: CATGQSRVPNEQFF.

The chain is built from TRBV14 and TRBJ2-2; D is uncertain. This CDR3 is 15 amino acids long. V was shortened by 5 bases and J by 4 bases, with 14 bases between the two germline ends. Germline CDR1 and CDR2: SGHDN and FVKESK. CDR3 bases: TGTGCCAGCAGCGTAGTTGGGCTGTTCACCGGGGAGCTGTTTTTT. Its protein product is CASSVVGLFTGELFF.

The chain has TRBV5-1 and TRBJ2-1; D is possibly TRBD2 (5 bases). With 4 bases removed from V and 4 bases from J, the gap between germline ends came to 9 bases. Germline CDR1 SGHRS, CDR2 YFSETQ. The CDR3 runs to 13 residues. In DNA, the CDR3 is TGCGCCAGCAGCCTCGGAGGATACAATGAGCAGTTCTTC. It yields the protein CASSLGGYNEQFF.

The gene calls are TRBV4-3 and TRBJ2-1; D ambiguous. The germline CDR1 and CDR2 sequences are LGHNA and YSLEER. V gave up 6 bases and J gave up 15 bases, with 9 bases separating them. This CDR3 is 9 amino acids long. The CDR3: CASRPKRFF. For the CDR3, the DNA is TGCGCCAGCAGACCTAAGCGGTTCTTC.

The chain joins TRBV5-1 to TRBJ1-1; 7 nucleotides match TRBD1. V was pared by 1 base and J by 0 bases, with 6 bases of the junction left unmatched. The CDR3 covers 16 residues. Germline V gene lookup returns CDR1 SGHRS and CDR2 YFSETQ. The CDR3 here is CASSLRGQLLNTEAFF. The CDR3 nucleotides read TGCGCCAGCAGCTTGAGGGGACAGCTGTTGAACACTGAAGCTTTCTTT. Variable domain in full (rest from reference TRBV5-1 and TRBJ1-1): KAGVTQTPRYLIKTRGQQVTLSCSPISGHRSVSWYQQTPGQGLQFLFEYFSETQRNKGNFPGRFSGRQFSNSRSEMNVSTLELGDSALYLCASSLRGQLLNTEAFFGQGTRLTVV.

The V call is TRBV3-1 (or the pseudogene TRBV3-2), the J call TRBJ2-3, with a possible D match to TRBD1 (6 bases). CDR1 is LGHDT and CDR2 is YNNKEL in the germline V gene (reference sequence). Deletions cut 2 bases from V and 4 bases from J, with 7 bases between. The CDR3 totals 13 residues. CDR3 protein: CASSQSGADTQYF. In DNA, the CDR3 is TGTGCCAGCAGCCAATCAGGGGCAGATACGCAGTATTTT.

The chain recombines TRBV3-1 (or the pseudogene TRBV3-2) with TRBJ1-6; 10 bases map to TRBD1. Germline CDR1 reads LGHDT; CDR2 reads YNNKEL (reference sequence). J lost 9 bases, V lost 3 bases, and 5 bases had no gene match. This CDR3 comprises 15 residues. CDR3 loop: CASSQTRDRGSPLHF. The CDR3 DNA reads TGTGCCAGCAGCCAGACCCGGGACAGGGGTTCACCCCTCCACTTT.

The chain joins TRBV3-1 (or the pseudogene TRBV3-2) to TRBJ2-3; D unclear. V lost 3 bases and J lost 0, with 7 bases in between. CDR3 size: 14 residues. Per the germline V gene, CDR1 is LGHDT and CDR2 is YNNKEL (reference sequence). CDR3 residues: CASSHPASTDTQYF. Here the CDR3 DNA reads TGTGCCAGCAGCCACCCAGCGAGCACAGATACGCAGTATTTT.

J is TRBJ2-7 and V is TRBV7-6; possibly TRBD2 for D (6 bases). The CDR3 has 15 residues. Trimming shortened V by 5 bases and J by 2 bases, and 16 bases separated the two germline ends. Germline lookup yields CDR1 SGHVS and CDR2 FNYEAQ. CDR3 amino acids: CASSPSSGAPYEQYF. In DNA, the CDR3 is TGTGCCAGCAGCCCCAGTAGCGGAGCACCCTACGAGCAGTACTTC.

This clone has a handful of counts. The same CDR3 arises from other DNA sequences in this sample as well. The chain recombines TRBV6-5 with TRBJ2-7; 7 nucleotides match TRBD1. Germline V lookup: CDR1 MNHEY, CDR2 SVGAGI. Germline trimming cut 5 bases from V and 3 bases from J; bases unmatched to any gene: 1. The CDR3 runs to 12 residues. CDR3 in amino acids: CASSRQGYEQYF. DNA for the CDR3: TGTGCCAGCAGTCGACAGGGCTACGAGCAGTACTTC.

The chain carries TRBV30 and TRBJ1-3, with 7 bases that match TRBD1. This CDR3 has 15 residues. Germline V lookup: CDR1 GTSNPN, CDR2 SVGIG (reference sequence). V shed 1 base and J 2 bases; nucleotides not matched to a gene: 5. The CDR3 DNA reads TGTGCCTGGAGTGGGGACAGCCCCGCTGGAAACACCATATATTTT. It specifies CAWSGDSPAGNTIYF.

This chain links TRBV30 with TRBJ1-1; D is unresolved. The CDR3 totals 14 residues. V lost 0 bases, J lost 1 base, and 9 bases lay in between. CDR1 and CDR2 from the germline V gene are GTSNPN and SVGIG (reference sequence). The CDR3, as DNA: TGTGCCTGGAGTGTAACCCCCGGGAACACTGAAGCTTTCTTT. It yields the protein CAWSVTPGNTEAFF.